The 23 T cell receptor beta chains given below trace back to one sample, sequenced in a study of T cell repertoires in cytomegalovirus infection. TCRdb independently ran MiXCR on the reads; one entry per CDR3 protein. The sample contains about 210,000 distinct CDR3 sequences, about 5.9% of which appear only once. The sample taken for sequencing was PBMCs. The receptors derive from a human donor in good health (CMV status not recorded). Some clones in this sample may be carry-over from other donors' samples.

This clonotype was found many times. The chain has TRBV6-2 or TRBV6-3 and TRBJ1-2; 7 nucleotides align to TRBD1. This CDR3 is 15 amino acids long. J was trimmed by 1 base and V by 5 bases; bases with no gene match: 7. Germline assignment: CDR1 MNHEY and CDR2 SVGEGT. The DNA of the CDR3 is TGTGCCAGCAGTAAGGGGGCCGATTTTAACTATGGCTACACCTTC. The encoded protein is CASSKGADFNYGYTF.

There are many counts of this clonotype. The V and J genes are TRBV14 and TRBJ1-6; D is unclear. This CDR3 contains 16 residues. V lost 3 bases to trimming and J lost 9 bases, with 18 bases between them. The germline CDR1 and CDR2 sequences are SGHDN and FVKESK. CDR3 coding DNA: TGTGCCAGCAGCCACAGTACCGGGATCTCCAGTTCACCCCTCCACTTT. Amino acid sequence: CASSHSTGISSSPLHF.

This clonotype was observed many times. The rearrangement joins TRBV12-3 or TRBV12-4 to TRBJ2-5; TRBD2 agrees at 8 bases. V was clipped by 3 bases and J by 3 bases; unmatched bases: 3. The CDR3 covers 14 residues. The CDR3 nucleotides read TGTGCCAGCAGTTTTCCGGGGGGGAAAGAGACCCAGTACTTC. As protein: CASSFPGGKETQYF.

This clonotype was seen at least ten times. The CDR3 DNA reads TGTGCCAGCACCCAACAGGATGTCTATGGCTACACCTTC. As protein: CASTQQDVYGYTF. The rearrangement joins TRBV7-9 to TRBJ1-2; a possible D gene is TRBD1 (5 bases). Germline V gene data show CDR1 as SEHNR and CDR2 as FQNEAQ (reference sequence). Trimming left V 7 bases short and J 4 bases short, with 13 bases between. This CDR3 contains 13 residues.

Many counts were recorded for this clonotype. V is TRBV5-6 and J is TRBJ2-3; 14 bases align to TRBD2. J gave up 6 bases and V 4 bases, and 7 bases lay outside the gene matches. Germline V gene sequence: CDR1 SGHDT, CDR2 YYEEEE. This CDR3 region has 16 residues. The CDR3 nucleotides read TGTGCCAGCAGCCTGGGACTAGCGGGGGTTTGGGATACGCAGTATTTT. Protein product: CASSLGLAGVWDTQYF.

This clonotype was observed at least ten times. The CDR3 coding sequence is TGCAGTGCTAGAATGACAGGGAACAATCAGCCCCAGCATTTT. Protein: CSARMTGNNQPQHF. The chain carries TRBV20-1 and TRBJ1-5, with TRBD1 matching 7 bases. After removal of 2 bases from V and 3 bases from J, the junction contained 4 bases not matched to a gene. Germline values: CDR1 DFQATT, CDR2 SNEGSKA (reference sequence). The CDR3 covers 14 residues.

This clonotype was observed many times. The chain is built from TRBV3-1 and TRBJ2-6, with a weak D call TRBD1 (6 bases). The CDR3 has 18 amino acids. V was trimmed by 2 bases and J by 0 bases, leaving 14 bases between them. Germline CDR1 and CDR2: LGHDT and YNNKEL (reference sequence). CDR3 nucleotide sequence: TGTGCCAGCAGCCAAAATATAGGACAGTCCTCTGGGGCCAACGTCCTGACTTTC. Protein sequence: CASSQNIGQSSGANVLTF.

This clonotype appeared many times. The chain combines TRBV4-3 with TRBJ2-6, with D perhaps assigned TRBD1 or TRBD2 (6 bases each). The CDR3 consists of 17 residues. CDR1 is LGHNA, CDR2 YSLEER, per germline. Trimming shortened V by 0 bases and J by 2 bases, and 11 bases separated the two germline ends. CDR3: CASSQDLRGAGANVLTF. In nucleotides, the CDR3 is TGCGCCAGCAGCCAAGATTTGAGGGGGGCTGGGGCCAACGTCCTGACTTTC.

This clonotype occurred many times. V gene TRBV6-1 combines with J gene TRBJ1-3, with D unclear. CDR3 length equals 15 residues. V was pared by 5 bases and J by 0 bases, with 11 bases between. CDR1 and CDR2 (germline): MNHNS, SASEGT. The CDR3 nucleotides read TGTGCCAGCAGTCGGACTTTCAGCTCTGGAAACACCATATATTTT. This sequence encodes CASSRTFSSGNTIYF.

The chain carries TRBV13 and TRBJ1-2; 7 bases fit TRBD1. V shed 3 bases, J shed 10 bases, and the junction held 5 bases outside the gene matches. In germline, CDR1 is PRHDT, CDR2 FYEKMQ (reference sequence). The CDR3 is made up of 12 amino acids. CDR3 region: CASSFSQGDYTF. In DNA, the CDR3 is TGTGCCAGCAGCTTCAGCCAGGGGGACTACACCTTC.

This clonotype has a count of ten or more. CDR3 nucleotide sequence: TGCAGTGCTAGAAAAAGAGCAGGGGCGGGAAATTCACCCCTCCACTTT. It translates to CSARKRAGAGNSPLHF. The V call is TRBV20-1, the J call TRBJ1-6, with TRBD1 as a possible D gene (6 bases). The germline V and J ends were trimmed by 2 bases and 7 bases, with 18 bases remaining between them. Germline V gives CDR1 DFQATT, CDR2 SNEGSKA (reference sequence). This CDR3 is 16 amino acids long.

Concerning this clonotype: A read error may be the cause here, since a much bigger clone is one base away. The CDR3, as DNA: TGCGCCAGCAGCCAAGACGGAATCTATAGCTACACCTTC. This gives the protein CASSQDGIYSYTF. The genes are TRBV4-3 and TRBJ1-2, with D unclear. Germline V CDR1 and CDR2: LGHNA, YSLEER. The CDR3 length is 13 residues.

This clonotype was recorded many times. The chain couples TRBV11-2 to TRBJ2-1, with TRBD2 matching 11 bases. This CDR3 is built from 15 residues. V was clipped by 5 bases and J by 5 bases; unmatched bases: 5. Germline values: CDR1 SGHAT, CDR2 FQNNGV. This CDR3 reads CASSQTSGAHNEQFF. The CDR3 DNA reads as TGTGCCAGCAGCCAGACTAGCGGGGCCCACAATGAGCAGTTCTTC.

At least ten counts were recorded for this clonotype. The CDR3 region has the DNA TGTGCCAGCAGTTACCGCGGAGCATCTTACAATGAGCAGTTCTTC. Amino acid sequence: CASSYRGASYNEQFF. This chain connects TRBV28 to TRBJ2-1, with D unclear. Trimming took off 4 bases at V and 4 bases at J, with 14 bases between the two ends. The CDR3 covers 15 residues. Germline V gene lookup returns CDR1 MDHEN and CDR2 SYDVKM.

V is TRBV19 and J is TRBJ1-5, with 7 bases fitting TRBD1. Trimming at V came to 5 bases and at J to 6 bases, leaving 10 bases not matched to a gene. Germline V gene lookup returns CDR1 LNHDA and CDR2 SQIVND (reference sequence). The CDR3 contains 15 residues. The DNA for the CDR3 is TGTGCCAGTAGTGCAGCGAATCAGGGGGGTCAGCCCCAGCATTTT. This translates into CASSAANQGGQPQHF.

This clonotype is deemed medium-sized. The chain couples TRBV7-2 to TRBJ2-5, with a weak D call TRBD1 (6 bases). There are 16 residues in the CDR3. V lost 5 bases, J lost 3 bases, and 19 bases lay in between. The germline V gene has CDR1 SGHTA and CDR2 FQGNSA. The CDR3 sequence is CASSPPWAPGEETQYF. DNA for the CDR3: TGTGCCAGCAGCCCCCCCTGGGCCCCAGGGGAAGAGACCCAGTACTTC. The whole variable domain, filled in from reference TRBV7-2 and TRBJ2-5, reads GAGVSQSPSNKVTEKGKDVELRCDPISGHTALYWYRQSLGQGLEFLIYFQGNSAPDKSGLPSDRFSAERTGGSVSTLTIQRTQQEDSAVYLCASSPPWAPGEETQYFGPGTRLLVL.

This clonotype was observed many times. The gene calls are TRBV6-6 and TRBJ2-7; D possibly corresponds to TRBD1 (5 bases). Trimming pared 0 bases from V and 0 bases from J, leaving 21 bases between. The V gene's germline CDR1 is MNHNY and CDR2 SVGAGI (reference sequence). The CDR3 is 19 amino acids. The DNA of the CDR3 is TGTGCCAGCAGTTACTCGACCCCCCTAGACAGCTCTCTCTCCTACGAGCAGTACTTC. It translates to CASSYSTPLDSSLSYEQYF.

In its sample, this clonotype was seen many times. V and J are TRBV10-3 and TRBJ2-1; no firm D call. V lost 3 bases and J 6 bases, leaving 6 bases between the germline ends. This CDR3 is 12 amino acids long. Germline V gene sequence: CDR1 ENHRY, CDR2 SYGVKD. The CDR3 reads CAISDSLNEQFF. CDR3 DNA sequence: TGTGCCATCAGTGACAGCCTCAATGAGCAGTTCTTC.

The table lists this clonotype with many counts. For the CDR3, the DNA is TGTGCCAGCAGTTACTCACAGGGATGGTCCCCTAGCACAGATACGCAGTATTTT. Encoded protein: CASSYSQGWSPSTDTQYF. V and J are TRBV6-6 and TRBJ2-3, with D tentatively TRBD1 (6 bases). This CDR3 contains 18 residues. V was trimmed by 0 bases and J by 0 bases, leaving 16 bases between them. Germline CDR1 is MNHNY and CDR2 is SVGAGI (reference sequence).

This clonotype was counted at least ten times. This chain links TRBV20-1 with TRBJ2-7, with D perhaps TRBD1 or TRBD2 (6 bases each). The CDR3 contains 12 residues. Germline CDR1 reads DFQATT; CDR2 reads SNEGSKA (reference sequence). V was shortened by 6 bases and J by 6 bases, with 15 bases between the two germline ends. The chain's CDR3 is CSAEEGESEQYF. The CDR3 DNA sequence: TGCAGTGCCGAGGAGGGGGAGTCCGAGCAGTACTTC.

The table lists this clonotype with many counts. The chain combines TRBV6-1 with TRBJ2-7, with a weak D call TRBD2 (6 bases). The CDR3 has 14 amino acids. CDR1 MNHNS and CDR2 SASEGT come from the germline V gene. V dropped 5 bases and J dropped 1 base, with 12 bases sitting between them. The DNA for the CDR3 is TGTGCCAGCAGTCCACCTGGAGGGTCCTACGAGCAGTACTTC. It yields the protein CASSPPGGSYEQYF.

This clonotype showed up many times. This sequence joins TRBV7-2 and TRBJ2-7; TRBD2 agrees at 12 bases. The length of the CDR3 is 17 residues. The junction had 8 bases not matched to a gene; V was cut back by 5 bases and J by 0 bases. Looked up from germline, CDR1 is SGHTA and CDR2 is FQGNSA. The CDR3: CASSPTSGGHSSYEQYF. In DNA form, the CDR3 reads TGTGCCAGCAGCCCGACTAGCGGGGGACATAGCTCCTACGAGCAGTACTTC.

This clonotype was counted at least ten times. The chain recombines TRBV7-2 with TRBJ2-7; no clear D. V was cut by 5 bases and J by 0 bases, with 17 bases left in between. In germline, CDR1 is SGHTA, CDR2 FQGNSA. This CDR3 comprises 16 residues. DNA of the CDR3: TGTGCCAGCAGCCCTTTGGGCGGTCAAAGCTCCTACGAGCAGTACTTC. It specifies CASSPLGGQSSYEQYF.